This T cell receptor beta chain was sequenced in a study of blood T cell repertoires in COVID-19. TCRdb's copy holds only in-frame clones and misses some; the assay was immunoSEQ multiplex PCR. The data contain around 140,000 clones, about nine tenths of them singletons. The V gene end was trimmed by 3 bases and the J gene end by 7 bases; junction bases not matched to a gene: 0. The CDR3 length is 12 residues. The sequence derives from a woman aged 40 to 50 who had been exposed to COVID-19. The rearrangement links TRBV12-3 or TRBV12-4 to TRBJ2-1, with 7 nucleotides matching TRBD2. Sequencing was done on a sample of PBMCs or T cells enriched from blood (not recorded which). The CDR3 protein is CASSFSGNEQFF. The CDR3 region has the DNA TGTGCCAGCAGTTTTAGCGGGAATGAGCAGTTCTTC.